The entry below describes one TCR beta chain. Germline values: CDR1 MNHEY, CDR2 SMNVEV (reference sequence). Germline trimming cut 3 bases from V and 3 bases from J; bases unmatched to any gene: 6. The CDR3 runs 15 residues. The data stem from a study of blood T cell repertoires in COVID-19. Study-wide context: From T cells, B-cell-depleted T cells, or PBMCs came the material, which was cDNA or gDNA.

Participants were aged about 18 to 100 years, lived in roughly 25 US areas, and enrolled virtually. Cohorts were assigned according to the clinical history that participants reported. TCRdb's copy holds only in-frame clones and misses some; the assay was immunoSEQ multiplex PCR. The table records fewer than 250,000 clones, roughly 87% of them present only once. Input material: PBMCs or T cells enriched from blood (not recorded which). The source of this sequence is a man aged 25-40 years in a cohort exposed to, infected with or recovered from COVID-19 (not recorded which). The V call is TRBV27, the J call TRBJ1-1; TRBD1 matches 8 bases. Written as DNA, the CDR3 is TGTGCCAGCAGTTTGGGACAGGCAGGACACACTGAAGCTTTCTTT. Its protein product is CASSLGQAGHTEAFF.